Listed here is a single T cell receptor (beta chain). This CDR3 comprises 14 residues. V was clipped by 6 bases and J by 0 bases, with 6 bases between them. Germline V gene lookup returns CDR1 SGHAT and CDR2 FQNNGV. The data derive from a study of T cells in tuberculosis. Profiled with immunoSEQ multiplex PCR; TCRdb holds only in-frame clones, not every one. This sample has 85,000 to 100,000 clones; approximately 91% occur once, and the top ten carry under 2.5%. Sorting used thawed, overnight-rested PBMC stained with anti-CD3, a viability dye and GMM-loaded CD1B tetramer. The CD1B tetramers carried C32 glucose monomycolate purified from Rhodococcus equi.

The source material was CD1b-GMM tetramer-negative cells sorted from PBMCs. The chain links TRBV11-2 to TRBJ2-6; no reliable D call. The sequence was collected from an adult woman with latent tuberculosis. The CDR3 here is CASRLSSGANVLTF. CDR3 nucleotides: TGTGCCAGCAGGCTCAGCTCTGGGGCCAACGTCCTGACTTTC.